This T cell receptor beta chain was recorded in a study of blood T cell repertoires in COVID-19 (dated by TCRdb to the early 2020s). At the level of the whole study: Samples covering the acute and convalescent phases of COVID-19 were provided by collaborators in the United States, Italy and Spain. The prospective study material was composed of cDNA or gDNA derived from T cells, B-cell-depleted T cells, or PBMCs. Subjects who had been exposed to COVID-19, were actively infected with it, or had recovered from it provided the deeply sampled blood TCRbeta repertoires that made up the dataset. The repertoires were released in a freely available public database intended as a resource for research on the immune response to SARS-CoV-2. Samples came from the ongoing ImmuneRACE study (first 160 participants) plus 1,254 subjects from 6 global collaborators. A de-identified subject ID, COVID-19 status, age in years and sex were almost always included in the sample metadata. Where available, HLA class I and class II types were obtained from metadata supplied by the sample provider rather than from assay-based typing.

The CDR1 and CDR2 encoded by the germline V gene (reference sequence) are SEHNR and FQNEAQ. The trim is 5 bases for V and 6 bases for J, with a gap of 17 bases between the germline ends. From the cysteine up to the phenylalanine, the CDR3 has a length of 16 residues. Kept here is only the CDR3 DNA, which spans 48 bases and is read in frame from base 1. The immunoSEQ Assay, a bias-controlled multiplex PCR, was used to amplify TCRbeta CDR3 regions from genomic DNA. As for the authors' bioinformatics: Nucleated cell counts per sample were estimated from amplification of reference gene primers within the assay. To quantify the absolute abundance of each unique TCRbeta CDR3 rearrangement, sequence reads were collapsed and filtered. For each sample, productive Simpson clonality was calculated as the square root of Simpson's diversity index across productive rearrangements. As stored in TCRdb, this immuneACCESS dataset retains in-frame rearrangements with V and J assigned. A fraction of the clones does not appear; measured against another copy, unresolved V genes explain less than half of the discrepancy, and the remainder lacks a known reason. Clone size and the V and J calls come from that table; the DNA yielded D and trimming. In this sample the table shows almost 300,000 clones, roughly 91% of which occur a single time. The biggest ten clones account for around 10% of the sample.

About this clone itself: The target of this receptor is not known. Base qualities are missing; no much larger clone stands one base away.

What the research found in general, with its limitations: The quantity of clinical and demographic metadata differed by source and by participant and was supplied without curation.

In Seattle, one collaborating source enrolled patients while the infection was active and tracked those patients longitudinally over the course of disease. Collaborating institutions collected whole blood in K2EDTA tubes following their own protocols. Collaborator samples were shipped for TCRbeta analysis as frozen whole blood, isolated PBMCs, or DNA extracted from either sample type. The chain is encoded by TRBV7-9 joined to TRBJ1-6; matching of 5 bases hints at TRBD1 as the D gene. The source material was peripheral blood. This receptor was taken from a woman aged 30 to 39 with COVID-19, enrolled during active disease. The bases read TGTGCCAGCAGCCCCCCCCGCAGGGAAGTTAATTCACCCCTCCACTTT. Protein translation: CASSPPRREVNSPLHF.